Listed here are 27 T cell receptor beta chains from one sample, sequenced in a study of blood T cells in healthy people across ages. Through a sample-barcoded 5' primer and a J-beta primer mix, a second PCR was run for roughly 6 to 11 cycles. Via MiXCR, TCRdb re-called the 5' RACE reads, giving one row per CDR3 protein. Of around 820,000 distinct CDR3 sequences listed, approximately 25% were seen once; the top ten hold 3% to 4.5%. The same data also contributed to another study, on T cells of mothers and their children.

Input material: blood. The receptors stem from a boy aged 10-17 years in good health.

The chain joins TRBV29-1 to TRBJ2-2; 7 positions agree with TRBD2. The CDR3 totals 13 residues. From germline, CDR1 is SQVTM and CDR2 ANQGSEA. The V and J ends lost 8 bases and 0 bases, in that order; junction bases with no gene match: 3. The CDR3 sequence: CSISGSNTGELFF. The DNA for the CDR3 is TGCAGCATTAGCGGGTCGAACACCGGGGAGCTGTTTTTT.

This clonotype showed up just a few times. The chain has TRBV7-2 and TRBJ2-1; TRBD2 aligns across 7 bases. The V gene's germline CDR1 is SGHTA and CDR2 FQGNSA. CDR3 length: 19 residues. Losses at the gene ends were 4 bases for V and 1 base for J; bases not matched to a gene: 16. The CDR3 nucleotides read TGTGCCAGCAGCTCCGAGTTAATGGGCGGGAGTGGTTCCTACAATGAGCAGTTCTTC. Its translation is CASSSELMGGSGSYNEQFF. Combining the CDR3 with reference TRBV7-2 and TRBJ2-1 gives the whole variable domain GAGVSQSPSNKVTEKGKDVELRCDPISGHTALYWYRQSLGQGLEFLIYFQGNSAPDKSGLPSDRFSAERTGGSVSTLTIQRTQQEDSAVYLCASSSELMGGSGSYNEQFFGPGTRLTVL.

Regarding this clonotype: The CDR3 carries no conserved terminal phenylalanine or tryptophan, so it likely arises from a read error. The rearrangement uses TRBV4-3 and TRBJ2-3; D remains ambiguous. CDR1 and CDR2 (germline): LGHNA, YSLEER. This CDR3 has 15 amino acids. The V and J ends lost 3 bases and 6 bases respectively, with 16 bases between them. CDR3 in DNA: TGCGCCAGCAGCCAGAACGGAGCATCAAGGGATACGCAGTATTCT. Protein product: CASSQNGASRDTQYS.

The count of this clonotype is one. V and J are TRBV12-3 or TRBV12-4 and TRBJ2-3; 11 bases match TRBD2. The CDR3 contains 17 residues. Germline trimming cut 6 bases from V and 2 bases from J; bases unmatched to any gene: 10. CDR3 nucleotide sequence: TGTGCCAGCAGCTCAGGACTAGCGGGTTACCTCACAGATACGCAGTATTTT. Its translation is CASSSGLAGYLTDTQYF.

The genes are TRBV12-3 or TRBV12-4 and TRBJ1-5, with no clear D. This CDR3 has 15 amino acids. Trimming removed 1 base at V and 0 bases at J, with 7 bases between. CDR3 sequence: CASSLGSNSNQPQHF. As DNA, the CDR3 is TGTGCCAGCAGTTTAGGCTCGAATAGCAATCAGCCCCAGCATTTT.

This clonotype was detected a few times. The chain couples TRBV4-3 to TRBJ1-1; D remains ambiguous. Germline loops: CDR1 LGHNA, CDR2 YSLEER. Trimming removed 7 bases at V and 4 bases at J, with 16 bases between. The CDR3 length is 14 residues. This chain's CDR3 is CASTSGRLSTEAFF. Written as DNA, the CDR3 is TGCGCCAGCACAAGCGGCAGACTGAGCACTGAAGCTTTCTTT.

The chain joins TRBV7-2 to TRBJ2-5; TRBD1 is a possible D gene (6 bases). V was clipped by 7 bases and J by 0 bases, with 12 bases between them. The CDR3 totals 14 residues. In germline, CDR1 is SGHTA, CDR2 FQGNSA. The CDR3 DNA reads as TGTGCCAGCACCGAACAGGGTTACCAAGAGACCCAGTACTTC. Translated: CASTEQGYQETQYF.

The chain joins TRBV11-1 to TRBJ2-2; TRBD2 agrees at 13 bases. From germline, CDR1 is SGHAT and CDR2 FQDESV (reference sequence). The CDR3 loop spans 15 amino acids. V lost 4 bases, J lost 5 bases, and 1 base stayed unmatched. As DNA, the CDR3 is TGTGCCAGCAGCTGGGGACTAGCGGGGACCGGGGAGCTGTTTTTT. It yields the protein CASSWGLAGTGELFF. Complete variable domain (other parts from reference TRBV11-1 and TRBJ2-2): EAEVAQSPRYKITEKSQAVAFWCDPISGHATLYWYRQILGQGPELLVQFQDESVVDDSQLPKDRFSAERLKGVDSTLKIQPAELGDSAMYLCASSWGLAGTGELFFGEGSRLTVL.

The rearrangement links TRBV7-8 to TRBJ2-4; the match to TRBD1 covers 8 bases. Germline-derived CDR1 and CDR2 are SGHVS and FQNEAQ. The trim removed 5 bases at V and 0 bases at J, leaving 15 bases unmatched. CDR3 size: 19 residues. The chain's CDR3 is CASSLRTGTGHLAKNIQYF. The CDR3 bases are TGTGCCAGCAGCCTGAGGACCGGGACAGGACATTTAGCCAAAAACATTCAGTACTTC.

This clonotype occurred once. The V gene is TRBV5-1, the J gene TRBJ1-4, with a weak D call TRBD1 (5 bases). The CDR3 loop spans 12 amino acids. CDR1 and CDR2 from the germline V gene are SGHRS and YFSETQ. The V gene lost 7 bases and the J gene lost 8 bases, with 12 bases spanning the gap. This chain's CDR3 is CASRGISEKLFF. The DNA for the CDR3 is TGCGCCAGCCGGGGGATCAGCGAAAAACTGTTTTTT.

This clonotype was recorded a few times. The chain links TRBV29-1 to TRBJ1-2; D not certain. This CDR3 is 13 amino acids long. V lost 3 bases to trimming and J lost 5 bases, with 13 bases between them. The germline gives CDR1 SQVTM, CDR2 ANQGSEA. CDR3 residues: CSVEVVLGYGYTF. CDR3 nucleotides: TGCAGCGTTGAGGTGGTCCTAGGGTATGGCTACACCTTC.

This clonotype occurred once. The rearrangement links TRBV7-2 to TRBJ2-7; 8 positions match TRBD1. The CDR3 loop spans 16 amino acids. The germline V gene has CDR1 SGHTA and CDR2 FQGNSA. The V gene end was trimmed by 3 bases and the J gene end by 2 bases; junction bases not matched to a gene: 9. As DNA, the CDR3 is TGTGCCAGCAGCTTCAGGACAGGGATGAGAACCTACGAGCAGTACTTC. Its protein product is CASSFRTGMRTYEQYF.

The chain carries TRBV5-6 and TRBJ2-3; D call uncertain. V lost 0 bases and J 2 bases, leaving 16 bases between the germline ends. This CDR3 contains 17 residues. Germline CDR1 SGHDT, CDR2 YYEEEE. CDR3 sequence reads: CASSLVGSTPVTDTQYF. The CDR3, as DNA: TGTGCCAGCAGCTTGGTTGGCAGCACTCCGGTCACAGATACGCAGTATTTT.

The V call is TRBV14, the J call TRBJ2-1, with TRBD2 identical over 8 bases. The CDR3 spans 15 residues. V shed 6 bases, J shed 3 bases, and the junction held 7 bases outside the gene matches. Germline CDR1 and CDR2: SGHDN and FVKESK. In nucleotides, the CDR3 is TGTGCCAGCAGTCCTGGTGCGGGGGGCTACAATGAGCAGTTCTTC. The encoded protein is CASSPGAGGYNEQFF.

V is TRBV5-1 and J is TRBJ2-1, with 8 bases lining up with TRBD1. CDR3 length equals 14 residues. Germline CDR1 SGHRS, CDR2 YFSETQ. The junction had 1 base not matched to a gene; V was cut back by 0 bases and J by 5 bases. CDR3 in amino acids: CASSLEDRDNEQFF. Written as DNA, the CDR3 is TGCGCCAGCAGCTTGGAGGACAGGGACAATGAGCAGTTCTTC. Using reference TRBV5-1 and TRBJ2-1 for the parts outside the CDR3, the full variable domain is KAGVTQTPRYLIKTRGQQVTLSCSPISGHRSVSWYQQTPGQGLQFLFEYFSETQRNKGNFPGRFSGRQFSNSRSEMNVSTLELGDSALYLCASSLEDRDNEQFFGPGTRLTVL.

The chain employs TRBV27 and TRBJ2-7, with D unclear. CDR1 MNHEY and CDR2 SMNVEV come from the germline V gene (reference sequence). The CDR3 totals 14 residues. Trimming took off 3 bases at V and 3 bases at J, with 12 bases between the two ends. CDR3 protein: CASSFSSALYEQYF. CDR3 bases: TGTGCCAGCAGTTTCAGCAGTGCCCTCTACGAGCAGTACTTC.

The count of this clonotype is one. The chain has TRBV27 and TRBJ2-5; 9 bases agree with TRBD1. Germline V gene lookup returns CDR1 MNHEY and CDR2 SMNVEV (reference sequence). After removal of 7 bases from V and 5 bases from J, the junction contained 11 bases not matched to a gene. The CDR3 spans 15 residues. This CDR3 is CASNRGTGRAETQYF. As DNA, the CDR3 is TGTGCCAGCAATCGAGGGACAGGGCGCGCGGAGACCCAGTACTTC.

The chain has TRBV9 and TRBJ2-7; TRBD1 matches 9 bases. Germline loops: CDR1 SGDLS, CDR2 YYNGEE. This CDR3 spans 13 amino acids. V dropped 3 bases and J dropped 7; count of bases not matched to a gene: 5. The CDR3 nucleotides read TGTGCCAGCAGCGCCACAGGGGGCAGAGAGCAGTACTTC. Residues: CASSATGGREQYF.

On this clonotype itself: Compared with germline, one end of the junction differs, possibly owing to a read error. The chain is built from TRBV25-1 and TRBJ1-1, with TRBD1 as a possible D gene (6 bases). The V gene's germline CDR1 is MGHDK and CDR2 SYGVNS. The CDR3 extends over 14 amino acids. Here the CDR3 DNA reads TGTGCCAGCAATGAAGGGGGACTGAACACTGAAGCTTTCTTT. Translating gives CASNEGGLNTEAFF.

The chain links TRBV7-3 to TRBJ2-7; 10 bases map to TRBD1. The V gene end was trimmed by 5 bases and the J gene end by 6 bases; junction bases not matched to a gene: 10. This CDR3 spans 15 amino acids. CDR1 is SGHTA and CDR2 is FQGTGA in the germline V gene. The CDR3 nucleotides are TGTGCCAGCAGCGCCGGGGGGACAGGGGAGTTCGAGCAGTACTTC. Translated: CASSAGGTGEFEQYF.

Worth noting for this clonotype: A junction boundary mismatches the germline segment, possibly from a read error. J is TRBJ2-7 and V is TRBV15; TRBD1 matches 7 bases. The CDR3 totals 15 residues. Germline values: CDR1 LNHNV, CDR2 YYDKDF (reference sequence). CDR3 nucleotides: TGTGCCACCGGCAGAGACCGGGGACAGATCTACGAGCAGTACTTC. Its translation: CATGRDRGQIYEQYF. The variable domain in full, completed from reference TRBV15 and TRBJ2-7, reads DAMVIQNPRYQVTQFGKPVTLSCSQTLNHNVMYWYQQKSSQAPKLLFHYYDKDFNNEADTPDNFQSRRPNTSFCFLDIRSPGLGDTAMYLCATGRDRGQIYEQYFGPGTRLTVT.

The chain links TRBV27 to TRBJ2-1, with 8 nucleotides matching TRBD1. After removal of 2 bases from V and 8 bases from J, the junction contained 11 bases not matched to a gene. CDR3 length equals 16 residues. From germline, CDR1 is MNHEY and CDR2 SMNVEV (reference sequence). The CDR3 DNA follows: TGTGCCAGCAGTTTACCCCGGACAGGGAATATGGATGAGCAGTTCTTC. This gives the protein CASSLPRTGNMDEQFF.

This clonotype showed up just a few times. The chain is built from TRBV28 and TRBJ1-4; D not resolved. Germline CDR1 reads MDHEN; CDR2 reads SYDVKM. This CDR3 region has 14 residues. Deletions cut 4 bases from V and 0 bases from J, with 6 bases between. The CDR3 loop is CASSSHSTNEKLFF. The CDR3 DNA follows: TGTGCCAGCAGTTCTCATTCAACTAATGAAAAACTGTTTTTT.

This clonotype was counted at least ten times. The J gene is TRBJ2-5, the V gene TRBV29-1; D might be TRBD2 (5 bases). CDR1 is SQVTM, CDR2 ANQGSEA, per germline. Between the trimmed V and J ends, which lost 4 bases and 3 bases, there was a span of 9 bases. The CDR3 is 12 residues long. In nucleotides, the CDR3 is TGCAGCGTTGTTTCCGGGGAAGAGACCCAGTACTTC. Protein product: CSVVSGEETQYF.

This clonotype has only a few counts. CDR3 coding DNA: TGCAGCGTACGGGGGCTCGGGAGCAATCAGCCCCAGCATTTT. As protein: CSVRGLGSNQPQHF. J is TRBJ1-5 and V is TRBV29-1, with a possible D match to TRBD1 (6 bases). V lost 6 bases, J lost 1 base, and 13 bases lay in between. This CDR3 has 14 amino acids. CDR1 is SQVTM and CDR2 is ANQGSEA in the germline V gene. The full variable domain, rest sourced from reference TRBV29-1 and TRBJ1-5, is SAVISQKPSRDICQRGTSLTIQCQVDSQVTMMFWYRQQPGQSLTLIATANQGSEATYESGFVIDKFPISRPNLTFSTLTVSNMSPEDSSIYLCSVRGLGSNQPQHFGDGTRLSIL.

The chain uses TRBV29-1 and TRBJ2-4; the match to TRBD2 covers 12 bases. The ends lost 0 bases at V and 6 bases at J; junction bases unmatched: 9. Germline V CDR1 and CDR2: SQVTM, ANQGSEA. The CDR3 is 17 amino acids. The CDR3 DNA sequence: TGCAGCGTTGAAGATCGGCTAGCGGGAGGGAGGCGAAACATTCAGTACTTC. As protein: CSVEDRLAGGRRNIQYF.

The rearrangement links TRBV5-6 to TRBJ1-4, with D unclear. Germline V lookup: CDR1 SGHDT, CDR2 YYEEEE. The CDR3 is made up of 14 amino acids. V was trimmed by 2 bases and J by 4 bases, leaving 9 bases between them. Here the CDR3 DNA reads TGTGCCAGCAGCTTAATAGGATTTAATGAAAAACTGTTTTTT. It codes for CASSLIGFNEKLFF.